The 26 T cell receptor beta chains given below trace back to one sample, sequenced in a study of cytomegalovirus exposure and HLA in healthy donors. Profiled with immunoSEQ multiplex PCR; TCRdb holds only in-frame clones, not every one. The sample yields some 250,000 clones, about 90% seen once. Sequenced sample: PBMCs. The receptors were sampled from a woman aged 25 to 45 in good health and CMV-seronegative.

CDR3 loop: CASSERDRGHEQYF. The CDR3 bases are TGTGCCAGCAGCGAGCGGGACAGGGGTCACGAGCAGTACTTC. The chain employs TRBV7-9 and TRBJ2-7; 10 bases align to TRBD1. V lost 5 bases and J lost 5; bases outside the gene matches: 6. Germline CDR1 is SEHNR and CDR2 is FQNEAQ (reference sequence). This CDR3 has 14 amino acids.

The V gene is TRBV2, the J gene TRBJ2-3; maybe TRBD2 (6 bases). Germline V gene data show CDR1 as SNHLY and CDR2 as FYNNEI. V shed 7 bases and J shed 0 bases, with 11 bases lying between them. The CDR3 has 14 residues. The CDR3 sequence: CASKAGTSTDTQYF. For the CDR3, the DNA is TGTGCCAGCAAGGCGGGAACTAGCACAGATACGCAGTATTTT.

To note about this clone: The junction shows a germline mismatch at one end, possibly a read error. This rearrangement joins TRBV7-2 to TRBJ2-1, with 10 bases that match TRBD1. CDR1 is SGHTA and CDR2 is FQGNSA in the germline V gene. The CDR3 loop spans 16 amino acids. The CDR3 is CASSLDRDRGVNGQFF. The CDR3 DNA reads TGTGCCAGCAGCCTTGACCGGGACAGGGGAGTTAATGGGCAGTTCTTC.

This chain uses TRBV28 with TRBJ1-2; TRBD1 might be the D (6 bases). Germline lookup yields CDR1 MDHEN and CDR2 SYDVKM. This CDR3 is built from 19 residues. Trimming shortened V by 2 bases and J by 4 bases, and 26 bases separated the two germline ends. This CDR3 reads CASSLVEGGFPAGGYGYTF. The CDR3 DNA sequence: TGTGCCAGCAGTTTAGTGGAGGGGGGCTTCCCGGCCGGCGGCTATGGCTACACCTTC.

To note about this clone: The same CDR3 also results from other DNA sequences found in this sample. Here the CDR3 reads CASSPAGSSYEQYF. Written as DNA, the CDR3 is TGTGCCAGCAGCCCCGCCGGGAGCTCCTACGAGCAGTACTTC. V is TRBV6-5 and J is TRBJ2-7; tentatively, D is TRBD2 (6 bases). Per germline, CDR1 MNHEY and CDR2 SVGAGI. V was cut by 6 bases and J by 0 bases, with 12 bases left in between. CDR3 length equals 14 residues.

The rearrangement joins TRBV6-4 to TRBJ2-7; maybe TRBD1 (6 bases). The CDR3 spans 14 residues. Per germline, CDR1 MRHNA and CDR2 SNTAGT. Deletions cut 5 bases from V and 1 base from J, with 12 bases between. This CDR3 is CASSYTDSSYEQYF. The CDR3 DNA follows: TGTGCCAGCAGTTACACGGACAGTTCCTACGAGCAGTACTTC.

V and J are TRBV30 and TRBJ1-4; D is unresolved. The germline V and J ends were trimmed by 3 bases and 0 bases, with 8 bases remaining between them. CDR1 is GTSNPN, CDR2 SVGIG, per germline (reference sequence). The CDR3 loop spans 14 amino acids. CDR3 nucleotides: TGTGCCTGGAGCCCAGTTGCAACTAATGAAAAACTGTTTTTT. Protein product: CAWSPVATNEKLFF.

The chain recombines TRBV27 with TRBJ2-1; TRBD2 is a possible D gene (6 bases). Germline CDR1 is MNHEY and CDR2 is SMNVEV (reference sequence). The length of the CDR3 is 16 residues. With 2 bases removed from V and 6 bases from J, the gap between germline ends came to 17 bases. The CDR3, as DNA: TGTGCCAGCAGTTTAATGGGGGGAGCGGTGGGCAATGAGCAGTTCTTC. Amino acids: CASSLMGGAVGNEQFF.

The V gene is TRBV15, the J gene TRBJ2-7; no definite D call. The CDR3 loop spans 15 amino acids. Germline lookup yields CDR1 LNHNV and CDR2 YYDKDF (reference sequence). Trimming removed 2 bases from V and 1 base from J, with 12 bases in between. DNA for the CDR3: TGTGCCACCAGCAGAACCGACTCCCTTTCCTACGAGCAGTACTTC. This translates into CATSRTDSLSYEQYF.

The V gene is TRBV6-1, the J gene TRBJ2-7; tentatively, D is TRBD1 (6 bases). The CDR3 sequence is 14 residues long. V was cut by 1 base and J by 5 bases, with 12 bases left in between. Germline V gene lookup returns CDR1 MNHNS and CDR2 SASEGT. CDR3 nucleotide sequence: TGTGCCAGCAGTGAAGACAGGGTAACCCACGAGCAGTACTTC. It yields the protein CASSEDRVTHEQYF.

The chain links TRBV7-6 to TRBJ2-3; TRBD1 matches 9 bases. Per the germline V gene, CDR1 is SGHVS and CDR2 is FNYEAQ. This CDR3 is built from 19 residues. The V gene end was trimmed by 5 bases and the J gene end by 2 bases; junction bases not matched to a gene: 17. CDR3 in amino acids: CASSPGPGQGSGPTDTQYF. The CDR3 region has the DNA TGTGCCAGCAGCCCAGGACCGGGACAGGGATCAGGCCCCACAGATACGCAGTATTTT.

This chain's CDR3 is CASSLADSNYGYTF. The CDR3 DNA reads TGTGCCAGCAGCTTAGCGGACAGCAACTATGGCTACACCTTC. The chain uses TRBV7-8 and TRBJ1-2; D perhaps matches TRBD1 (6 bases). With 0 bases removed from V and 2 bases from J, the gap between germline ends came to 7 bases. The CDR3 has 14 amino acids. From germline, CDR1 is SGHVS and CDR2 FQNEAQ.

The CDR3 loop is CRSTSGIWDNEQFF. The CDR3, as DNA: TGTAGGTCGACTAGCGGGATTTGGGACAATGAGCAGTTCTTC. V and J are TRBV28 and TRBJ2-1; 11 bases map to TRBD2. The length of the CDR3 is 14 residues. Germline V gene sequence: CDR1 MDHEN, CDR2 SYDVKM. The complete variable domain, with remaining parts taken from reference TRBV28 and TRBJ2-1, reads DVKVTQSSRYLVKRTGEKVFLECVQDMDHENMFWYRQDPGLGLRLIYFSYDVKMKEKGDIPEGYSVSREKKERFSLILESASTNQTSMYLCRSTSGIWDNEQFFGPGTRLTVL.

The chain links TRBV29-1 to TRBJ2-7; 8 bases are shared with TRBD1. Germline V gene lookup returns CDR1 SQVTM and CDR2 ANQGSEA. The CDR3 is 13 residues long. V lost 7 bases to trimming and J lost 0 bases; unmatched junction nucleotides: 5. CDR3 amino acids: CSAGQGISYEQYF. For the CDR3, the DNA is TGCAGCGCCGGACAGGGAATCTCCTACGAGCAGTACTTC.

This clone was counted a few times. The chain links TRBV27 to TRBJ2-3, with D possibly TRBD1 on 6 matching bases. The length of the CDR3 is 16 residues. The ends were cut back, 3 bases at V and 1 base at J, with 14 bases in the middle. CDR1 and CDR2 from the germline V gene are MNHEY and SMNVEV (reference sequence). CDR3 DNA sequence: TGTGCCAGCAGTTTTTTCCCCCGGACAGGCACAGATACGCAGTATTTT. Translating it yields CASSFFPRTGTDTQYF.

The CDR3 loop reads CASSYFPDGHHYEQYF. As DNA, the CDR3 is TGTGCCAGCAGTTACTTTCCCGATGGACACCACTACGAGCAGTACTTC. V and J are TRBV6-6 and TRBJ2-7; D possibly corresponds to TRBD1 (5 bases). Germline CDR1 MNHNY, CDR2 SVGAGI (reference sequence). V lost 1 base and J lost 3, with 16 bases in between. The CDR3 is 16 residues long.

In nucleotides, the CDR3 is TGTGCCAGCAGTGAAGCTTCGGGATCAGATACGCAGTATTTT. It yields the protein CASSEASGSDTQYF. The gene calls are TRBV2 and TRBJ2-3; D might be TRBD2 (5 bases). The V gene lost 0 bases and the J gene lost 4 bases, with 8 bases spanning the gap. The CDR3 covers 14 residues. Germline CDR1 reads SNHLY; CDR2 reads FYNNEI.

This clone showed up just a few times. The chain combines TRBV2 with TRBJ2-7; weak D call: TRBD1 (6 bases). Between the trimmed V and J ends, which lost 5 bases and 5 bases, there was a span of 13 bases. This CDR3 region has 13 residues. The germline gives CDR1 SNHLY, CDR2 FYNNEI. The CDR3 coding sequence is TGTGCCAGCAGTCGAACCGCAGGGGACGAGCAGTACTTC. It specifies CASSRTAGDEQYF.

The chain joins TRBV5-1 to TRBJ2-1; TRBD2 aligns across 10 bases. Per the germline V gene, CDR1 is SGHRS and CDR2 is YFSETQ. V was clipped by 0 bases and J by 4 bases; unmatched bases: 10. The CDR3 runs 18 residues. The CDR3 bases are TGCGCCAGCAGCTTGGGACTAGCGGGTGGACCCGATTACAATGAGCAGTTCTTC. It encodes CASSLGLAGGPDYNEQFF.

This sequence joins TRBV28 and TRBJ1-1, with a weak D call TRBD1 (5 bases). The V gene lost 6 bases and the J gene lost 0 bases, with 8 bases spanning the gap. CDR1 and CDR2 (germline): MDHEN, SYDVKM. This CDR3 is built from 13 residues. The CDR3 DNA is TGTGCCAGCAGGGGGGATATGAACACTGAAGCTTTCTTT. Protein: CASRGDMNTEAFF.

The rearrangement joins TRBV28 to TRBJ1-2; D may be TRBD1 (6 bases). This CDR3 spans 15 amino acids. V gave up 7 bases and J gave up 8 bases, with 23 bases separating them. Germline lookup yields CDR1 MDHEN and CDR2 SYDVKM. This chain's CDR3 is CASTEIGTQSLGYTF. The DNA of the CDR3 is TGTGCCAGCACAGAAATCGGGACACAAAGCTTGGGCTACACCTTC.

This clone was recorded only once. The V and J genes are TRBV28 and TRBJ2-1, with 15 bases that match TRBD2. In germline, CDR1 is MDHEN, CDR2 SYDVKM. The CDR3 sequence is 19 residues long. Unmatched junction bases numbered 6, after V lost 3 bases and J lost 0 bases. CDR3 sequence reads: CASSFGTSGRPSSYNEQFF. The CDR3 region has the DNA TGTGCCAGCAGTTTCGGGACTAGCGGGAGGCCGAGCTCCTACAATGAGCAGTTCTTC.

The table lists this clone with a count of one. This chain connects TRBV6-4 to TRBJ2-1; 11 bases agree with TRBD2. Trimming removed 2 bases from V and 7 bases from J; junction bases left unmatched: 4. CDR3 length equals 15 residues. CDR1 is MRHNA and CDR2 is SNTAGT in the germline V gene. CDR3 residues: CASSDQSSGGNEQFF. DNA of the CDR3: TGTGCCAGCAGTGACCAATCTAGCGGGGGGAATGAGCAGTTCTTC.

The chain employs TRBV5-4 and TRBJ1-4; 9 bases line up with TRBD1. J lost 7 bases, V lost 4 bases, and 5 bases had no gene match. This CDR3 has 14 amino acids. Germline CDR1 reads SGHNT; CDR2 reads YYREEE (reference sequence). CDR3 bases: TGTGCCAGCAGCGGCGGGACAGGGCTTGAAAAACTGTTTTTT. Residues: CASSGGTGLEKLFF.

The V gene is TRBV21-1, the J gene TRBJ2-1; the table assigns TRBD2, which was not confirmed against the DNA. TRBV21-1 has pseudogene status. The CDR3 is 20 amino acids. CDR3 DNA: TGTGCCAGCAGCAAAGATCAACTAGCGGGGGCCTACCGCTCCTACAATGAGCAGTTCTTC. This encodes CASSKDQLAGAYRSYNEQFF.

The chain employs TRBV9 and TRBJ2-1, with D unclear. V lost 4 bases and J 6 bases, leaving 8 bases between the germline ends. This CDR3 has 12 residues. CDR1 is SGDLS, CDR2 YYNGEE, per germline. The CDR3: CASSTHSNEQFF. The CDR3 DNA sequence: TGTGCCAGCAGCACTCACAGCAATGAGCAGTTCTTC.